This TCR beta chain came from a study of technical replicates of blood from a few donors. Sequenced by immunoSEQ multiplex PCR; TCRdb stores in-frame clones only, minus some. Among roughly 80,000 clones, 96% were seen once, and the ten largest hold 0.2%. CDR1 is LGHNA, CDR2 YNFKEQ, per germline. V shed 3 bases and J 2 bases; nucleotides not matched to a gene: 3. CDR3 length: 15 amino acids. The rearrangement joins TRBV4-2 to TRBJ1-3; 8 bases align to TRBD1. The sample taken for sequencing was T cells isolated from PBMCs. The clonotype comes from a human donor in good health. For the CDR3, the DNA is TGTGCCAGCAGCCAGCTACAGGGGGCTGGAAACACCATATATTTT. It is translated as CASSQLQGAGNTIYF.